This TCR beta chain was sequenced for a study of blood T cell repertoires in COVID-19. The overall study: COVID-19 samples, acute and convalescent, were from the United States, Italy and Spain. PBMCs, B-cell-depleted T cells, or T cells were the source of the cDNA or gDNA that made up the material.

Methods used by the authors: Reference gene primer amplification yielded estimated nucleated cell counts. Data came from immunoSEQ multiplex PCR; TCRdb stores just in-frame clones and leaves some out. V and J calls and clone size are those listed in that table; D and trimming were worked out from the DNA. Of about 14,000 clones listed, approximately 88% are singletons. Germline-derived CDR1 and CDR2 are SEHNR and FQNEAQ (reference sequence). There are 16 residues in the CDR3. J lost 2 bases, V lost 1 base, and 4 bases had no gene match. Specimen: peripheral blood. V usage is TRBV7-9 and J usage is TRBJ1-5; 8 bases line up with TRBD1. This receptor was identified in a human donor in a cohort sampled during active COVID-19. DNA of the CDR3: TGTGCCAGCAGCTTAGGGACAGGGCTTGGCAATCAGCCCCAGCATTTT. This codes for CASSLGTGLGNQPQHF.